The rows below give T cell receptor beta chains drawn from one sample of a study of cytomegalovirus exposure and HLA in healthy donors. Data came from immunoSEQ multiplex PCR; TCRdb stores just in-frame clones and leaves some out. Of more than 85,000 clones in the sample, less than 9.5% were seen once. The material sequenced was PBMCs. These receptors originate from a man aged 50-59 years in good health and CMV-seropositive. Each CDR3 is given with its conserved first and last residue. The D gene is left open where the match is weak. A row's size may be missing; if present it is once, few, many or a size class.

v_gene	d_gene	abundance	j_gene	CDR3aa	CDR3nt
TRBV30	.	.	TRBJ2-7	CAWRRNNPGSYEQYF	TGTGCCTGGAGGAGGAATAATCCGGGCTCCTACGAGCAGTACTTC
TRBV11-1	TRBD1	.	TRBJ1-6	CASSWTGQGGSPLHF	TGTGCCAGCAGCTGGACGGGACAGGGGGGTTCACCCCTCCACTTT
TRBV5-1	.	few	TRBJ1-1	CASSSGHPNTEAFF	TGCGCCAGCAGCAGTGGACACCCGAACACTGAAGCTTTCTTT
TRBV11-3	TRBD2	few	TRBJ2-1	CASSLSGRGYNEQFF	TGTGCCAGCAGCTTAAGCGGGAGGGGTTACAATGAGCAGTTCTTC
TRBV7-2	.	.	TRBJ2-1	CASRSGLAGEVGQFF	TGTGCCAGCAGATCAGGGCTAGCAGGGGAAGTAGGGCAGTTCTTC
TRBV9	.	few	TRBJ2-1	CASSVGPNNEQFF	TGTGCCAGCAGCGTAGGGCCAAACAATGAGCAGTTCTTC
TRBV7-9	.	few	TRBJ1-1	CASSLPQARNTEAFF	TGTGCCAGCAGCCTGCCACAGGCGCGGAACACTGAAGCTTTCTTT
TRBV29-1	TRBD1	few	TRBJ2-1	CSVEIWDSNYNEQFF	TGCAGCGTTGAGATATGGGACAGCAACTACAATGAGCAGTTCTTC
TRBV30	TRBD1	few	TRBJ2-5	CAFRDREETQYF	TGTGCCTTCCGGGACAGGGAAGAGACCCAGTACTTC
TRBV4-1	.	many	TRBJ1-4	CASSPFGAGNEKLFF	TGCGCCAGCAGCCCATTTGGTGCGGGTAACGAAAAACTGTTTTTT
TRBV28	TRBD2	few	TRBJ2-7	CASSYIAGGSREQYF	TGTGCCAGCAGTTACATAGCGGGAGGTAGCCGCGAGCAGTACTTC
TRBV28	TRBD1	.	TRBJ2-1	CASSISGTGGYEQFF	TGTGCCAGCAGTATTTCCGGGACAGGGGGCTATGAGCAGTTCTTC
TRBV28	.	.	TRBJ1-1	CASSFFTQEEAFF	TGTGCCAGCAGTTTTTTTACGCAGGAAGAAGCTTTCTTT
TRBV27	TRBD2	few	TRBJ2-3	CASSPRLAGVNADTQYF	TGTGCCAGCAGTCCTAGACTAGCGGGAGTCAACGCAGATACGCAGTATTTT
TRBV9	.	.	TRBJ2-7	CASSVRLGDRDEQYF	TGTGCCAGCAGCGTAAGGTTAGGGGATAGAGACGAGCAGTACTTC
TRBV18	.	.	TRBJ2-7	CASSPGSRTYEQYF	TGTGCCAGCTCACCAGGGAGTAGAACCTACGAGCAGTACTTC
TRBV7-8	TRBD1	few	TRBJ2-7	CASGDRAPYEQYF	TGTGCCAGCGGCGACAGGGCGCCCTACGAGCAGTACTTC
TRBV2	.	.	TRBJ1-2	CASSKDHNTNYGYTF	TGTGCCAGCAGTAAAGACCATAACACTAACTATGGCTACACCTTC
TRBV5-6	.	.	TRBJ1-1	CASSLRGNTEAFF	TGTGCCAGCAGCTTGCGAGGGAACACTGAAGCTTTCTTT
TRBV7-9	.	.	TRBJ1-5	CASSNDLYSNQPQHF	TGTGCCAGCAGTAATGACTTGTATAGCAATCAGCCCCAGCATTTT